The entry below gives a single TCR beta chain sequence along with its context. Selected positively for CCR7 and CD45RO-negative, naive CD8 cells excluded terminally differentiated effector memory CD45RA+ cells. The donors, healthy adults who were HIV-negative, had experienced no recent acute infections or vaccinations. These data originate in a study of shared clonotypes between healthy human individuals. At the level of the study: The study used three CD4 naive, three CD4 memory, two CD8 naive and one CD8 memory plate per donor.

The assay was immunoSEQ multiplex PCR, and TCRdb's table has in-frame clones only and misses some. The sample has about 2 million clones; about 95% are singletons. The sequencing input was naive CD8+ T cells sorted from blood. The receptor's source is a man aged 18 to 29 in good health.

The CDR3: CASSPPRDRGQETQYF. As DNA, the CDR3 is TGTGCCAGCAGCCCTCCACGGGACAGGGGGCAAGAGACCCAGTACTTC. V is TRBV9 and J is TRBJ2-5, with TRBD1 matching over 11 bases. CDR1 is SGDLS and CDR2 is YYNGEE in the germline V gene. CDR3 length: 16 amino acids. With V trimmed by 4 bases and J by 2 bases, 7 bases remained unmatched.